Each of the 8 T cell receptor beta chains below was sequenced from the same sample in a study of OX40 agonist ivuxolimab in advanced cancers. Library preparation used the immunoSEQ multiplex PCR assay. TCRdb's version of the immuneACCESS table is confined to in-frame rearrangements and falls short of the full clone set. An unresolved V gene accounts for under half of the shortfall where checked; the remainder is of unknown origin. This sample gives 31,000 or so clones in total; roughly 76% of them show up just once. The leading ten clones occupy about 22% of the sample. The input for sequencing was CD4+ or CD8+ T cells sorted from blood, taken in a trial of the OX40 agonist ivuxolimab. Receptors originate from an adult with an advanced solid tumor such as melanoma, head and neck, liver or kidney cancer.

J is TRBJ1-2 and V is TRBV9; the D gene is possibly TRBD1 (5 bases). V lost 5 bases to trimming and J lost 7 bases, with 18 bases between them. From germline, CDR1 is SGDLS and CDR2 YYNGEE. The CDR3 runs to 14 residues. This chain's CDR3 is CASRQDGAPTGYTF. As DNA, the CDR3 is TGTGCCAGCAGACAAGACGGGGCCCCCACTGGCTACACCTTC.

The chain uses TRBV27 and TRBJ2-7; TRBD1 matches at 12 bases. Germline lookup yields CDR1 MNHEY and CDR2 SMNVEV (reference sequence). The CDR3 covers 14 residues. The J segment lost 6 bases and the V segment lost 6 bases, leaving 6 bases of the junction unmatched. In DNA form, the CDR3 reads TGTGCCAGCAGAGGGGACAGGGGGCTGGGCGAGCAGTACTTC. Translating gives CASRGDRGLGEQYF.

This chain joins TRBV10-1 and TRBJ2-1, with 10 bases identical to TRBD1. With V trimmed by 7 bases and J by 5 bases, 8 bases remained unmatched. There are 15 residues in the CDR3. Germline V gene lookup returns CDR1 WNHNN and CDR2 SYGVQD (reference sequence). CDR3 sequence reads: CASTPGQGVDNEQFF. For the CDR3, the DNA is TGCGCCAGCACCCCAGGACAGGGGGTCGACAATGAGCAGTTCTTC.

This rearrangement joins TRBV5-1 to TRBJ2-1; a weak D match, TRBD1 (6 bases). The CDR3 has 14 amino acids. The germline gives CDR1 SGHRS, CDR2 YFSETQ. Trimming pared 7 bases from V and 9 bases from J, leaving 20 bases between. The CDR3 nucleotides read TGCGCCAGCCGCTCATCTAGGACAGACGGTGAGCAGTTCTTC. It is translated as CASRSSRTDGEQFF.

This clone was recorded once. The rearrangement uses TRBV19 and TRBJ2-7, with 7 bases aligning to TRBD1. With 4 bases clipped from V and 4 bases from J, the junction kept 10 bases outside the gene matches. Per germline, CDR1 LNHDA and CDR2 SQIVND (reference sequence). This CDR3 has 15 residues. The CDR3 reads CASSTPSGTVYEQYF. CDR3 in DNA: TGTGCCAGTAGTACCCCCTCCGGGACAGTTTACGAGCAGTACTTC.

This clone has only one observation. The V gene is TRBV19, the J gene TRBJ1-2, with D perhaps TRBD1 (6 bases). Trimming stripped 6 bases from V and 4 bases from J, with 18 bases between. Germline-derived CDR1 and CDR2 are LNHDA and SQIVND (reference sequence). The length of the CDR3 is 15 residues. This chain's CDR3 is CASSIYRDGSYGYTF. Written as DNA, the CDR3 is TGTGCCAGTAGCATATACAGGGACGGTAGCTATGGCTACACCTTC.

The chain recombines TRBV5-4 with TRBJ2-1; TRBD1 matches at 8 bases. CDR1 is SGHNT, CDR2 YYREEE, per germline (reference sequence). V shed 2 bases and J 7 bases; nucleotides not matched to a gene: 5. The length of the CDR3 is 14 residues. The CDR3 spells CASSFRQGKNEQFF. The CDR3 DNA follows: TGTGCCAGCAGCTTTCGACAGGGGAAGAATGAGCAGTTCTTC.

CDR3: CANSPGTQETQYF. The CDR3 DNA follows: TGTGCCAACTCCCCCGGGACCCAAGAGACCCAGTACTTC. This chain uses TRBV18 with TRBJ2-5; tentatively, D is TRBD1 or TRBD2 (5 bases each). Looked up from germline, CDR1 is KGHSH and CDR2 is LQKENI. CDR3 length equals 13 residues. Deletions cut 10 bases from V and 1 base from J, with 13 bases between.